The 8 T cell receptor beta chains reported below all come from one sample, sequenced in a study of Ad26.COV2.S vaccination and SARS-CoV-2 variants. Measured with immunoSEQ multiplex PCR; TCRdb has only the in-frame clones, and not every one. The table shows 440,000 or so clones, with around 91% occurring only once. Treatment here: some 20 received Ad26.COV2.S at low or high dose, single or two shots; about 5 received placebo; per-sample allocation not given. After the first vaccine or placebo injection, samples were drawn on day 63. Specimen: peripheral blood, collected in a trial of Ad26.COV2.S vaccine versus placebo. The receptor source for this set is a person aged 18 to 65 who received the Ad26.COV2.S COVID-19 vaccine or a placebo.

Concerning this clone: This specimen includes other DNA sequences encoding the same CDR3. V and J are TRBV28 and TRBJ2-7, with 8 bases fitting TRBD1. The germline CDR1 and CDR2 sequences are MDHEN and SYDVKM. CDR3 size: 14 residues. The trim removed 5 bases at V and 2 bases at J, leaving 5 bases unmatched. The CDR3 DNA reads as TGTGCCAGCAGTCCGGGCAGGGGGCCCTACGAGCAGTACTTC. Encoded protein: CASSPGRGPYEQYF.

The chain has TRBV6-5 and TRBJ1-2; D may be TRBD1 (5 bases). Trimming pared 0 bases from V and 5 bases from J, leaving 7 bases between. Germline values: CDR1 MNHEY, CDR2 SVGAGI. This CDR3 contains 13 residues. CDR3 bases: TGTGCCAGCAGTTACTCGAGGGGTTATGGCTACACCTTC. Translated: CASSYSRGYGYTF.

The V call is TRBV10-3, the J call TRBJ2-5; 11 positions agree with TRBD2. The germline gives CDR1 ENHRY, CDR2 SYGVKD. The CDR3 has 15 amino acids. The ends lost 6 bases at V and 0 bases at J; junction bases unmatched: 3. The CDR3 protein is CAISPGLADQETQYF. The CDR3 DNA follows: TGTGCCATCAGCCCGGGACTAGCGGACCAAGAGACCCAGTACTTC.

V is TRBV5-1 and J is TRBJ2-1; D gene uncertain. The CDR3 consists of 12 residues. Germline assignment: CDR1 SGHRS and CDR2 YFSETQ. V gave up 4 bases and J gave up 8 bases, with 10 bases separating them. The CDR3 DNA reads TGCGCCAGCAGCCCCAAGGGCTATGAGCAGTTCTTC. It encodes CASSPKGYEQFF. The full variable domain, its missing parts supplied by reference TRBV5-1 and TRBJ2-1, is KAGVTQTPRYLIKTRGQQVTLSCSPISGHRSVSWYQQTPGQGLQFLFEYFSETQRNKGNFPGRFSGRQFSNSRSEMNVSTLELGDSALYLCASSPKGYEQFFGPGTRLTVL.

V and J are TRBV7-2 and TRBJ1-5, with D possibly TRBD1 on 6 matching bases. From germline, CDR1 is SGHTA and CDR2 FQGNSA. The CDR3 sequence is 15 residues long. V was shortened by 1 base and J by 7 bases, with 14 bases between the two germline ends. The CDR3 sequence: CASSLEGGPGQPQHF. DNA for the CDR3: TGTGCCAGCAGCTTAGAGGGGGGCCCAGGACAGCCCCAGCATTTT.

The V and J genes are TRBV15 and TRBJ2-1, with 7 bases fitting TRBD2. The CDR3 consists of 16 residues. The junction had 5 bases not matched to a gene; V was cut back by 1 base and J by 2 bases. Germline lookup yields CDR1 LNHNV and CDR2 YYDKDF (reference sequence). The CDR3 DNA is TGTGCCACCAGCAGAGTAGCGGGCTTCCCCTACAATGAGCAGTTCTTC. Protein sequence: CATSRVAGFPYNEQFF.

The gene calls are TRBV28 and TRBJ1-2; no firm D call. V lost 5 bases and J 4 bases, leaving 5 bases between the germline ends. This CDR3 spans 11 amino acids. Germline CDR1 MDHEN, CDR2 SYDVKM. The CDR3 nucleotides are TGTGCCAGCAGTGAACTCTATGGCTACACCTTC. It codes for CASSELYGYTF.

The V and J genes are TRBV3-1 (or the pseudogene TRBV3-2) and TRBJ1-4; D may be TRBD1 (6 bases). CDR1 and CDR2 from the germline V gene are LGHDT and YNNKEL (reference sequence). V lost 1 base to trimming and J lost 7 bases, with 16 bases between them. This CDR3 has 16 amino acids. DNA of the CDR3: TGTGCCAGCAGCCAAGCGAACAGGGAGTGGGGTGAAAAACTGTTTTTT. Encoded protein: CASSQANREWGEKLFF.